These 31 T cell receptor beta chains share one sample of origin, sequenced in a study of CD8+CD57+ T cells in acquired aplastic anemia. It was genomic DNA that served as the template for profiling TCR beta VDJ and CDR3. TCRdb called the reads again in MiXCR, with one record for every CDR3 protein. The table lists around 430,000 distinct CDR3 sequences, around a third of them singletons. The patients chosen for sequencing had shown expansion of CD8+CD57+ cells (detected by flow cytometry). The sample was sorted CD4+, CD8+, or CD8+CD57+ T cells (not recorded which) from PBMCs. These receptor sequences come from a human donor with aplastic anemia.

The chain is built from TRBV6-1 and TRBJ2-1; D perhaps matches TRBD2 (5 bases). Per the germline V gene, CDR1 is MNHNS and CDR2 is SASEGT. V was shortened by 4 bases and J by 9 bases, with 28 bases between the two germline ends. The CDR3 is 18 amino acids. CDR3 amino acids: CASSGLMAGVHGFSEQFF. CDR3 DNA sequence: TGTGCCAGCAGTGGACTGATGGCCGGGGTTCACGGATTTAGTGAGCAGTTCTTC.

In this sample, this clonotype turned up many times. The chain employs TRBV5-6 and TRBJ1-2, with D possibly TRBD1 on 5 matching bases. CDR3 length: 13 residues. V lost 1 base, J lost 3 bases, and 7 bases lay in between. The germline gives CDR1 SGHDT, CDR2 YYEEEE. Here the CDR3 DNA reads TGTGCCAGCAGCTTGACGGGGGACTATGGCTACACCTTC. Amino acid sequence: CASSLTGDYGYTF.

In this sample, this clonotype turned up many times. The chain has TRBV19 and TRBJ2-3, with TRBD1 identical over 10 bases. The CDR3 totals 14 residues. Per the germline V gene, CDR1 is LNHDA and CDR2 is SQIVND (reference sequence). The J segment lost 6 bases and the V segment lost 5 bases, leaving 5 bases of the junction unmatched. The CDR3 spells CASSATGGADTQYF. In DNA, the CDR3 is TGTGCCAGTAGTGCGACAGGGGGCGCGGATACGCAGTATTTT.

Many counts were recorded for this clonotype. The chain recombines TRBV10-2 with TRBJ1-1; D is unresolved. V was clipped by 0 bases and J by 7 bases, with 12 bases between them. Per the germline V gene, CDR1 is WSHSY and CDR2 is SAAADI. The length of the CDR3 is 14 residues. The CDR3 bases are TGCGCCAGCAGTGAGTCGACTCGAGGATATGAAGCTTTCTTT. Its translation is CASSESTRGYEAFF.

A few counts support this clonotype. For the CDR3, the DNA is TGTGCCAGCAGCGGTAGAACCTCGGAGCGGAGCACAGATACGCAGTATTTT. Encoded protein: CASSGRTSERSTDTQYF. J is TRBJ2-3 and V is TRBV9, with D perhaps matching TRBD2 (5 bases). This CDR3 comprises 17 residues. Deletions cut 3 bases from V and 0 bases from J, with 17 bases between. Germline V gives CDR1 SGDLS, CDR2 YYNGEE.

The chain employs TRBV19 and TRBJ2-6; tentatively, D is TRBD1 (5 bases). This CDR3 has 17 residues. V lost 11 bases and J lost 0, with 20 bases in between. Germline V gene sequence: CDR1 LNHDA, CDR2 SQIVND (reference sequence). CDR3 region: CAWSETEFYSGANVLTF. The CDR3 DNA reads as TGTGCCTGGAGTGAGACAGAGTTCTACTCTGGGGCCAACGTCCTGACTTTC.

The V call is TRBV2, the J call TRBJ1-4; D gene ambiguous. Trimming removed 6 bases at V and 3 bases at J, with 14 bases between. Germline assignment: CDR1 SNHLY and CDR2 FYNNEI. This CDR3 is 15 amino acids long. In DNA, the CDR3 is TGTGCCAGCAGCATTTACACGGGAGCTAATGAAAAACTGTTTTTT. It yields the protein CASSIYTGANEKLFF.

There are many counts of this clonotype. The rearrangement uses TRBV20-1 and TRBJ1-2; 9 bases fit TRBD1. The CDR3 spans 13 residues. V was clipped by 7 bases and J by 3 bases; unmatched bases: 6. CDR1 and CDR2 from the germline V gene are DFQATT and SNEGSKA (reference sequence). The CDR3 DNA follows: TGCAGTGACCCTGACAGGGGGGACTATGGCTACACCTTC. The encoded protein is CSDPDRGDYGYTF.

The chain has TRBV20-1 and TRBJ1-1; D uncertain. V was pared by 2 bases and J by 3 bases, with 13 bases between. Germline assignment: CDR1 DFQATT and CDR2 SNEGSKA (reference sequence). This CDR3 is built from 14 residues. DNA for the CDR3: TGCAGTGCTAGAATGGCAGGCTCGGACACTGAAGCTTTCTTT. This encodes CSARMAGSDTEAFF.

This clonotype was seen at least ten times. The chain combines TRBV9 with TRBJ1-3; D gene unclear. CDR3 length: 16 amino acids. V lost 0 bases and J 0 bases, leaving 10 bases between the germline ends. CDR1 SGDLS and CDR2 YYNGEE come from the germline V gene. The CDR3 nucleotides read TGTGCCAGCAGCGTAGTGGACTCACTCTCTGGAAACACCATATATTTT. Its protein product is CASSVVDSLSGNTIYF.

About this clonotype itself: An end of the junction does not agree with germline; a read error may underlie this. V and J are TRBV20-1 and TRBJ1-3; D might be TRBD1 (5 bases). Germline assignment: CDR1 DFQATT and CDR2 SNEGSKA (reference sequence). The CDR3 is made up of 18 amino acids. This chain's CDR3 is CSARRQLLNSHERNTIYF. The CDR3 DNA reads TGCAGCGCTAGACGACAGTTACTTAACTCCCATGAGCGAAACACCATATATTTT.

This clonotype was picked up a small number of times. The J gene is TRBJ2-5, the V gene TRBV20-1, with 8 nucleotides matching TRBD2. Germline CDR1 is DFQATT and CDR2 is SNEGSKA (reference sequence). CDR3 size: 14 residues. V lost 4 bases to trimming and J lost 5 bases; unmatched junction nucleotides: 9. The CDR3 region has the DNA TGCAGTGCTAAACGGGCGGGAGGCTCTGAGACCCAGTACTTC. This sequence encodes CSAKRAGGSETQYF.

The rearrangement uses TRBV9 and TRBJ2-1, with D perhaps being TRBD1 or TRBD2 (5 bases each). This CDR3 has 15 residues. CDR1 and CDR2 from the germline V gene are SGDLS and YYNGEE. Trimming removed 4 bases at V and 4 bases at J, with 15 bases between. For the CDR3, the DNA is TGTGCCAGCAGCCCCCTAGGGACGGGGTACAATGAGCAGTTCTTC. Amino acids: CASSPLGTGYNEQFF.

This clonotype was detected ten times or more. This chain links TRBV2 with TRBJ1-3, with TRBD1 matching over 11 bases. Losses at the gene ends were 6 bases for V and 2 bases for J; bases not matched to a gene: 6. Germline V gene lookup returns CDR1 SNHLY and CDR2 FYNNEI. The CDR3 is 16 amino acids. CDR3 nucleotide sequence: TGTGCCAGCAGCCGCCTGGACAGGGGGCCTGGAAACACCATATATTTT. Residues: CASSRLDRGPGNTIYF.

This clonotype occurred many times. Written as DNA, the CDR3 is TGTGCCAGCAGCTTACGGGACAGCGTTACGTACGAGCAGTACTTC. Translating it yields CASSLRDSVTYEQYF. The rearrangement joins TRBV7-2 to TRBJ2-7; TRBD1 agrees at 7 bases. Germline V gene lookup returns CDR1 SGHTA and CDR2 FQGNSA. CDR3 size: 15 residues. V lost 2 bases and J lost 4; bases outside the gene matches: 8.

Remarks on this clonotype: A much larger clone differs by one base, so this may be a read error. V and J are TRBV19 and TRBJ1-5, with D perhaps matching TRBD1 (5 bases). The V gene's germline CDR1 is LNHDA and CDR2 SQIVND (reference sequence). The CDR3 consists of 15 residues. This chain's CDR3 is CASGIVGLSSEPQHF. CDR3 sequence (DNA): TGTGCCAGTGGTATCGTGGGGCTATCGTCAGAGCCCCAGCATTTT.

This chain joins TRBV20-1 and TRBJ2-3; TRBD2 aligns across 11 bases. The CDR3 consists of 17 residues. From germline, CDR1 is DFQATT and CDR2 SNEGSKA (reference sequence). J gave up 2 bases and V 3 bases, and 10 bases lay outside the gene matches. This CDR3 reads CSARAVGLAGHTDTQYF. CDR3 nucleotide sequence: TGCAGTGCTAGGGCCGTTGGACTAGCGGGCCACACAGATACGCAGTATTTT.

This chain links TRBV5-6 with TRBJ1-5, with 9 bases identical to TRBD1. Germline CDR1 SGHDT, CDR2 YYEEEE. The CDR3 contains 14 residues. Trimming cost V 4 bases and J 7 bases; bases outside gene matches: 6. The CDR3 DNA sequence: TGTGCCAGCAGCCGGACAGGGGCTGACCAGCCCCAGCATTTT. This sequence encodes CASSRTGADQPQHF. The whole variable domain, remainder taken from reference TRBV5-6 and TRBJ1-5, is DAGVTQSPTHLIKTRGQQVTLRCSPKSGHDTVSWYQQALGQGPQFIFQYYEEEERQRGNFPDRFSGHQFPNYSSELNVNALLLGDSALYLCASSRTGADQPQHFGDGTRLSIL.

In this sample, this clonotype turned up many times. This chain links TRBV5-1 with TRBJ1-2; D ambiguous. The CDR3 totals 13 residues. CDR1 and CDR2 from the germline V gene are SGHRS and YFSETQ. Trimming removed 1 base from V and 5 bases from J, with 9 bases in between. The CDR3 DNA sequence: TGCGCCAGCAGCTTGTCAACTGAATATGGCTACACCTTC. This sequence encodes CASSLSTEYGYTF.

The rearrangement links TRBV19 to TRBJ2-1, with TRBD2 matching 11 bases. The CDR3 length is 15 residues. Losses at the gene ends were 1 base for V and 9 bases for J; bases not matched to a gene: 5. CDR1 and CDR2 (germline): LNHDA, SQIVND (reference sequence). For the CDR3, the DNA is TGTGCCAGTAGTATAGTAACTAGCGGGAGTCTTGAGCAGTTCTTC. Translation gives CASSIVTSGSLEQFF. Variable domain in full (rest from reference TRBV19 and TRBJ2-1): DGGITQSPKYLFRKEGQNVTLSCEQNLNHDAMYWYRQDPGQGLRLIYYSQIVNDFQKGDIAEGYSVSREKKESFPLTVTSAQKNPTAFYLCASSIVTSGSLEQFFGPGTRLTVL.

This chain links TRBV20-1 with TRBJ1-2; D might be TRBD1 (5 bases). The V end was cut by 0 bases, the J end by 0 bases, with 11 bases between. Germline-derived CDR1 and CDR2 are DFQATT and SNEGSKA (reference sequence). This CDR3 has 15 amino acids. CDR3 protein: CSARDLQGTNYGYTF. The DNA for the CDR3 is TGCAGTGCTAGAGATCTTCAGGGTACTAACTATGGCTACACCTTC.

This clonotype was seen ten or more times. The rearrangement links TRBV7-3 to TRBJ1-1; D gene ambiguous. Trimming stripped 5 bases from V and 3 bases from J, with 10 bases between. The CDR3 contains 13 residues. Looked up from germline, CDR1 is SGHTA and CDR2 is FQGTGA. CDR3 protein: CASSRGRDTEAFF. CDR3 DNA: TGTGCCAGCAGCCGAGGAAGGGACACTGAAGCTTTCTTT.

This clonotype was counted a single time. This clone may be a read error of a much larger clone one base away. CDR3 sequence: CASSTTADGYTF. In DNA form, the CDR3 reads TGTGCCAGCAGCACAACGGCCGATGGCTACACCTTC. The chain couples TRBV9 to TRBJ1-2; unclear D gene. CDR1 and CDR2 from the germline V gene are SGDLS and YYNGEE. The V and J ends lost 4 bases and 6 bases respectively, with 10 bases between them. CDR3 length: 12 residues.

V is TRBV25-1 and J is TRBJ2-3, with unresolved D. Germline CDR1 is MGHDK and CDR2 is SYGVNS. CDR3 size: 15 residues. V lost 4 bases to trimming and J lost 3 bases, with 14 bases between them. DNA for the CDR3: TGTGCCAGCAGTGTGGGCGGTCTTGTAACAGATACGCAGTATTTT. This sequence encodes CASSVGGLVTDTQYF.

The CDR3 reads CASTKTSGTNNEQFF. In DNA form, the CDR3 reads TGCGCCAGCACCAAGACTAGCGGGACGAACAATGAGCAGTTCTTC. V and J are TRBV5-1 and TRBJ2-1; 11 bases fit TRBD2. Germline lookup yields CDR1 SGHRS and CDR2 YFSETQ. Trimming took 6 bases from V and 5 from J; bases not matched to a gene: 7. The CDR3 is 15 residues long.

This clonotype appeared many times. The rearrangement links TRBV2 to TRBJ2-7, with 8 nucleotides matching TRBD1. The CDR3 spans 14 residues. J gave up 2 bases and V 6 bases, and 6 bases lay outside the gene matches. In germline, CDR1 is SNHLY, CDR2 FYNNEI. CDR3 in amino acids: CASRKGQATYEQYF. DNA of the CDR3: TGTGCCAGCAGGAAGGGACAGGCGACCTACGAGCAGTACTTC.

V gene TRBV20-1 combines with J gene TRBJ1-1; D gene unclear. Per germline, CDR1 DFQATT and CDR2 SNEGSKA (reference sequence). The CDR3 extends over 13 amino acids. V lost 6 bases and J 4 bases, leaving 15 bases between the germline ends. CDR3 DNA sequence: TGCAGTGCCCAAGGGCCTTCGGCCACTGAAGCTTTCTTT. Translated, it gives CSAQGPSATEAFF.

This clonotype was seen more than once but under ten times. The chain employs TRBV20-1 and TRBJ1-4; D not resolved. V lost 3 bases and J lost 5, with 13 bases in between. CDR1 and CDR2 from the germline V gene are DFQATT and SNEGSKA (reference sequence). This CDR3 is built from 14 residues. In DNA form, the CDR3 reads TGCAGTGCTAGGAGTACGTTGGGAAATGAAAAACTGTTTTTT. As protein: CSARSTLGNEKLFF.

The chain joins TRBV5-5 to TRBJ2-7; TRBD2 agrees at 7 bases. V lost 0 bases to trimming and J lost 5 bases; unmatched junction nucleotides: 8. The V gene's germline CDR1 is SGHKS and CDR2 YYEKEE (reference sequence). The CDR3 consists of 15 residues. The CDR3 nucleotides read TGTGCCAGCAGCTTGGGCGGGAGTAAGACCCACGAGCAGTACTTC. Protein sequence: CASSLGGSKTHEQYF.

The rearrangement uses TRBV19 and TRBJ2-5; 8 bases agree with TRBD1. This CDR3 is built from 14 residues. Germline CDR1 LNHDA, CDR2 SQIVND (reference sequence). The J segment lost 5 bases and the V segment lost 0 bases, leaving 2 bases of the junction unmatched. In DNA, the CDR3 is TGTGCCAGTAGTATAGACAGGGGGCGGGAGACCCAGTACTTC. As protein: CASSIDRGRETQYF. The variable domain in full, with the rest retrieved from reference TRBV19 and TRBJ2-5, is DGGITQSPKYLFRKEGQNVTLSCEQNLNHDAMYWYRQDPGQGLRLIYYSQIVNDFQKGDIAEGYSVSREKKESFPLTVTSAQKNPTAFYLCASSIDRGRETQYFGPGTRLLVL.

This clonotype has just a few counts. The rearrangement joins TRBV3-1 to TRBJ1-1; D is ambiguous. V lost 4 bases, J lost 3 bases, and 12 bases lay in between. CDR1 is LGHDT, CDR2 YNNKEL, per germline (reference sequence). The CDR3 length is 14 residues. The CDR3 reads CASSRTDGDTEAFF. CDR3 DNA: TGTGCCAGCAGCCGAACGGACGGAGACACTGAAGCTTTCTTT.